One sample yielded the 4 T cell receptor beta chains listed below, sequenced in a study of blood T cell repertoires in COVID-19. Method: immunoSEQ multiplex PCR; TCRdb's copy keeps in-frame clones and lacks some. The table records approximately 210,000 clones, 87% of them present only once. The specimen sequenced was PBMCs or T cells enriched from blood (not recorded which). These receptor sequences come from a woman aged 25-40 years who had recovered from COVID-19.

The V call is TRBV5-1, the J call TRBJ1-6; D ambiguous. This CDR3 spans 14 amino acids. Trimming cost V 7 bases and J 8 bases, with 16 bases left between them. Germline V gene data show CDR1 as SGHRS and CDR2 as YFSETQ. The CDR3 region is CASRPGLSYSPLHF. DNA of the CDR3: TGCGCCAGCCGACCCGGACTGTCATATTCACCCCTCCACTTT.

Only one count was recorded for this clone. The chain employs TRBV11-3 and TRBJ2-7; TRBD2 is a possible D gene (6 bases). Germline V gene data show CDR1 as SGHNT and CDR2 as YENEEA. V dropped 7 bases and J dropped 0 bases, with 16 bases sitting between them. This CDR3 is 15 amino acids long. The CDR3: CASTPGGALSYEQYF. CDR3 nucleotide sequence: TGTGCCAGCACCCCAGGCGGGGCCCTCTCCTACGAGCAGTACTTC.

The chain links TRBV30 to TRBJ2-5, with 10 bases lining up with TRBD2. CDR1 is GTSNPN, CDR2 SVGIG, per germline (reference sequence). The V gene end was trimmed by 2 bases and the J gene end by 2 bases; junction bases not matched to a gene: 14. The CDR3 sequence is 18 residues long. In nucleotides, the CDR3 is TGTGCCTGGAGTTCCCCATCCTGGACTAGCGGAAAGCAAGAGACCCAGTACTTC. Protein sequence: CAWSSPSWTSGKQETQYF. The whole variable domain, filled in from reference TRBV30 and TRBJ2-5, reads SQTIHQWPATLVQPVGSPLSLECTVEGTSNPNLYWYRQAAGRGLQLLFYSVGIGQISSEVPQNLSASRPQDRQFILSSKKLLLSDSGFYLCAWSSPSWTSGKQETQYFGPGTRLLVL.

The chain links TRBV5-1 to TRBJ1-1; D gene uncertain. Trimming took off 5 bases at V and 0 bases at J, with 11 bases between the two ends. Germline V lookup: CDR1 SGHRS, CDR2 YFSETQ. CDR3 length: 14 amino acids. The CDR3 DNA sequence: TGCGCCAGCAGGGTGAACATCATGAACACTGAAGCTTTCTTT. Translated: CASRVNIMNTEAFF. Using reference TRBV5-1 and TRBJ1-1 for the parts outside the CDR3, the full variable domain is KAGVTQTPRYLIKTRGQQVTLSCSPISGHRSVSWYQQTPGQGLQFLFEYFSETQRNKGNFPGRFSGRQFSNSRSEMNVSTLELGDSALYLCASRVNIMNTEAFFGQGTRLTVV.